Presented here are 27 T cell receptor beta chains from one specimen sequenced in a study of shared clonotypes between healthy human individuals. Repertoires were generated with immunoSEQ multiplex PCR, while TCRdb's copy carries only in-frame clones and drops some. The table records around 1.9 million clones, about 93% of them present only once. Naive CD8 populations comprised CD45RO-negative cells positively selected for CCR7, excluding terminally differentiated effector memory CD45RA+ cells. Sequencing was done on a sample of naive CD8+ T cells from PBMCs. The origin of the receptors is a man aged 18 to 30 in good health. Some clones in this sample may be carry-over from other donors' samples.

V and J are TRBV15 and TRBJ2-7; 7 bases align to TRBD2. The trim removed 3 bases at V and 2 bases at J, leaving 4 bases unmatched. CDR1 is LNHNV, CDR2 YYDKDF, per germline (reference sequence). The CDR3 is 14 amino acids. The CDR3 loop is CATSRAGDTYEQYF. In DNA, the CDR3 is TGTGCCACCAGCAGGGCGGGAGACACCTACGAGCAGTACTTC.

The chain carries TRBV7-9 and TRBJ2-1, with TRBD2 identical over 12 bases. The CDR3 has 16 residues. Germline V gives CDR1 SEHNR, CDR2 FQNEAQ (reference sequence). The J segment lost 7 bases and the V segment lost 0 bases, leaving 4 bases of the junction unmatched. CDR3 loop: CASSLATSGRFNEQFF. CDR3 coding DNA: TGTGCCAGCAGCTTAGCTACTAGCGGGAGGTTTAATGAGCAGTTCTTC.

A remark on this clone: The same CDR3 arises from other DNA sequences in this sample as well. The chain carries TRBV6-5 and TRBJ1-1; the D gene is possibly TRBD1 (6 bases). Trimming removed 0 bases from V and 5 bases from J, with 10 bases in between. CDR1 and CDR2 (germline): MNHEY, SVGAGI. The CDR3 has 14 residues. CDR3 sequence reads: CASSYSEGGTEAFF. CDR3 nucleotides: TGTGCCAGCAGTTACTCCGAGGGGGGGACTGAAGCTTTCTTT.

This clone has a handful of counts. This chain uses TRBV4-1 with TRBJ1-2, with TRBD1 identical over 7 bases. V gave up 3 bases and J gave up 5 bases; unmatched junction bases: 6. The CDR3 spans 14 residues. Germline CDR1 and CDR2: MGHRA and YSYEKL. As DNA, the CDR3 is TGCGCCAGCAGCCAGGGGACAGCCGCTTATGGCTACACCTTC. Translating gives CASSQGTAAYGYTF.

CDR3 protein: CASSAVRKEGQETQYF. As DNA, the CDR3 is TGCGCCAGCAGCGCGGTCAGGAAGGAAGGGCAAGAGACCCAGTACTTC. The chain links TRBV4-1 to TRBJ2-5, with D unresolved. This CDR3 is 16 amino acids long. Germline V CDR1 and CDR2: MGHRA, YSYEKL. V lost 5 bases to trimming and J lost 2 bases, with 18 bases between them.

For the CDR3, the DNA is TGCGCCAGCAGCCCCTCCCCTGGAGGGACTGAAGCTTTCTTT. It translates to CASSPSPGGTEAFF. This rearrangement joins TRBV4-3 to TRBJ1-1; D uncertain. V was pared by 4 bases and J by 5 bases, with 14 bases between. There are 14 residues in the CDR3. The germline V gene encodes CDR1 LGHNA and CDR2 YSLEER.

The rearrangement uses TRBV6-5 and TRBJ2-2, with unresolved D. The V gene lost 2 bases and the J gene lost 8 bases, with 9 bases spanning the gap. From germline, CDR1 is MNHEY and CDR2 SVGAGI. The CDR3 covers 13 residues. The CDR3 nucleotides read TGTGCCAGCAGTTACGGCGAGGAGGGGGAGCTGTTTTTT. Its protein product is CASSYGEEGELFF.

The rearrangement links TRBV7-2 to TRBJ2-3; D gene uncertain. The CDR3 is 16 residues long. V lost 6 bases and J lost 2, with 18 bases in between. CDR1 is SGHTA and CDR2 is FQGNSA in the germline V gene. CDR3 bases: TGTGCCAGCAGGGGCCGAGATCAGCATTTCACAGATACGCAGTATTTT. Translation gives CASRGRDQHFTDTQYF.

The rearrangement uses TRBV25-1 and TRBJ2-5; weak D call: TRBD2 (5 bases). The V end was cut by 3 bases, the J end by 4 bases, with 18 bases between. The CDR3 is made up of 16 amino acids. CDR1 is MGHDK, CDR2 SYGVNS, per germline. CDR3: CASSDQRVGKGETQYF. Written as DNA, the CDR3 is TGTGCCAGCAGTGATCAGAGGGTCGGGAAAGGAGAGACCCAGTACTTC.

V and J are TRBV27 and TRBJ2-2, with D tentatively TRBD1 (5 bases). The length of the CDR3 is 16 residues. The ends were cut back, 2 bases at V and 6 bases at J, with 16 bases in the middle. Germline lookup yields CDR1 MNHEY and CDR2 SMNVEV (reference sequence). The CDR3 reads CASSLGSGYGPGELFF. CDR3 in DNA: TGTGCCAGCAGTTTAGGCTCAGGGTATGGTCCCGGGGAGCTGTTTTTT.

Concerning this clone: In the same sample, other DNA sequences code for this CDR3. The chain combines TRBV11-3 with TRBJ1-1; D perhaps matches TRBD1 (6 bases). The CDR3 is 13 residues long. Germline V gene data show CDR1 as SGHNT and CDR2 as YENEEA. The V end lost 5 bases, the J end lost 4 bases, and 11 bases lay between the germline ends. CDR3 DNA sequence: TGTGCCAGCAGCCCTAGGGGGGGCACTGAAGCTTTCTTT. As protein: CASSPRGGTEAFF.

The gene calls are TRBV4-1 and TRBJ2-1; D not resolved. Germline CDR1 MGHRA, CDR2 YSYEKL. With 1 base removed from V and 8 bases from J, the gap between germline ends came to 15 bases. The CDR3 length is 15 residues. DNA of the CDR3: TGCGCCAGCAGCCAAGGGTTCCGGATCGTGGATGAGCAGTTCTTC. This gives the protein CASSQGFRIVDEQFF.

This rearrangement joins TRBV4-2 to TRBJ2-2; no definite D call. This CDR3 has 17 residues. CDR1 LGHNA and CDR2 YNFKEQ come from the germline V gene. Trimming stripped 0 bases from V and 0 bases from J, with 11 bases between. CDR3 bases: TGTGCCAGCAGCCAAGATAGGCTGATGACGAACACCGGGGAGCTGTTTTTT. The encoded protein is CASSQDRLMTNTGELFF.

V is TRBV29-1 and J is TRBJ2-1; a possible D gene is TRBD2 (6 bases). The germline CDR1 and CDR2 sequences are SQVTM and ANQGSEA. CDR3 length equals 13 residues. V was shortened by 6 bases and J by 4 bases, with 13 bases between the two germline ends. The CDR3 sequence: CSVAGRGYNEQFF. DNA of the CDR3: TGCAGCGTCGCCGGGAGAGGGTACAATGAGCAGTTCTTC.

The chain joins TRBV29-1 to TRBJ1-2, with 7 positions matching TRBD1. The CDR3 sequence is 14 residues long. V lost 2 bases, J lost 2 bases, and 5 bases stayed unmatched. Germline CDR1 SQVTM, CDR2 ANQGSEA. CDR3 coding DNA: TGCAGCGTTGAAACCCCGACAGGGAACTATGGCTACACCTTC. Translating gives CSVETPTGNYGYTF.

The chain uses TRBV7-6 and TRBJ1-1, with unresolved D. From germline, CDR1 is SGHVS and CDR2 FNYEAQ. CDR3 size: 17 residues. With 5 bases removed from V and 2 bases from J, the gap between germline ends came to 21 bases. The CDR3: CASSPSSGQMINTEAFF. CDR3 coding DNA: TGTGCCAGCAGCCCCTCCAGTGGCCAAATGATCAACACTGAAGCTTTCTTT. The full variable domain, rest sourced from reference TRBV7-6 and TRBJ1-1, is GAGVSQSPRYKVTKRGQDVALRCDPISGHVSLYWYRQALGQGPEFLTYFNYEAQQDKSGLPNDRFSAERPEGSISTLTIQRTEQRDSAMYRCASSPSSGQMINTEAFFGQGTRLTVV.

The chain employs TRBV15 and TRBJ2-1, with 8 bases aligning to TRBD2. Germline V gene sequence: CDR1 LNHNV, CDR2 YYDKDF (reference sequence). The CDR3 totals 15 residues. The ends lost 5 bases at V and 4 bases at J; junction bases unmatched: 7. The CDR3 DNA follows: TGTGCCACCAGCCGTAGCGGGAATACATACAATGAGCAGTTCTTC. Translated: CATSRSGNTYNEQFF.

CDR3 nucleotides: TGTGCCAGCAGCTCCGCTAGCGGGGGCTCCTACGAGCAGTACTTC. Translation: CASSSASGGSYEQYF. This sequence joins TRBV11-2 and TRBJ2-7; 10 nucleotides line up with TRBD2. Germline V lookup: CDR1 SGHAT, CDR2 FQNNGV. Unmatched junction bases numbered 3, after V lost 4 bases and J lost 0 bases. The CDR3 has 15 amino acids. Full variable domain (outside the CDR3, taken from reference TRBV11-2 and TRBJ2-7): EAGVAQSPRYKIIEKRQSVAFWCNPISGHATLYWYQQILGQGPKLLIQFQNNGVVDDSQLPKDRFSAERLKGVDSTLKIQPAKLEDSAVYLCASSSASGGSYEQYFGPGTRLTVT.

With respect to this clone: Other nucleotide sequences from this sample produce the same CDR3. Here the CDR3 reads CASSLAGVEQFF. The CDR3 coding sequence is TGTGCCAGCAGTTTAGCAGGAGTTGAGCAGTTCTTC. This rearrangement joins TRBV27 to TRBJ2-1; no reliable D call. This CDR3 region has 12 residues. The germline V gene has CDR1 MNHEY and CDR2 SMNVEV (reference sequence). The germline V and J ends were trimmed by 2 bases and 9 bases, with 8 bases remaining between them.

The CDR3: CASSQRFTGTNEKLFF. In nucleotides, the CDR3 is TGCGCCAGCAGCCAACGATTTACGGGAACTAATGAAAAACTGTTTTTT. The chain couples TRBV4-3 to TRBJ1-4, with D hard to call. V lost 2 bases, J lost 1 base, and 11 bases lay in between. CDR1 is LGHNA, CDR2 YSLEER, per germline. This CDR3 spans 16 amino acids.

The rearrangement uses TRBV10-3 and TRBJ2-7; TRBD1 might be the D (6 bases). The CDR3 totals 16 residues. Germline V gene sequence: CDR1 ENHRY, CDR2 SYGVKD. The V gene lost 7 bases and the J gene lost 4 bases, with 23 bases spanning the gap. The DNA for the CDR3 is TGTGCCATCACCTCACAGGGCGCACGGTGGGTATACGAGCAGTACTTC. It codes for CAITSQGARWVYEQYF.

J is TRBJ1-5 and V is TRBV7-9; D is undetermined. This CDR3 has 14 amino acids. Looked up from germline, CDR1 is SEHNR and CDR2 is FQNEAQ (reference sequence). Trimming stripped 1 base from V and 6 bases from J, with 10 bases between. CDR3 sequence (DNA): TGTGCCAGCAGCTTAGTGGGGAGTCGTCAGCCCCAGCATTTT. Residues: CASSLVGSRQPQHF. Looking up the rest from reference TRBV7-9 and TRBJ1-5 gives the full variable domain: DTGVSQNPRHKITKRGQNVTFRCDPISEHNRLYWYRQTLGQGPEFLTYFQNEAQLEKSRLLSDRFSAERPKGSFSTLEIQRTEQGDSAMYLCASSLVGSRQPQHFGDGTRLSIL.

The V call is TRBV6-5, the J call TRBJ2-5; possibly TRBD2 for D (5 bases). The V gene's germline CDR1 is MNHEY and CDR2 SVGAGI. The CDR3 sequence is 14 residues long. Trimming took 5 bases from V and 3 from J, leaving 13 bases between them. CDR3 DNA sequence: TGTGCCAGCAGTAATGGATGGCGGGAAGAGACCCAGTACTTC. It yields the protein CASSNGWREETQYF.

This clone occurred a few times. This chain connects TRBV29-1 to TRBJ1-2; no clear D. The germline gives CDR1 SQVTM, CDR2 ANQGSEA. The CDR3 length is 10 residues. V dropped 5 bases and J dropped 6 bases, with 7 bases sitting between them. The CDR3 here is CSVFSNGYTF. In DNA form, the CDR3 reads TGCAGCGTTTTCAGCAATGGCTACACCTTC.

In regard to this clone: This clone may be a read error of a much larger clone one base away. The same CDR3 arises from other DNA sequences in this sample as well. This chain connects TRBV5-6 to TRBJ2-7; D tentatively reads TRBD1 or TRBD2 (5 bases each). V was cut by 2 bases and J by 6 bases, with 6 bases left in between. This CDR3 is 11 amino acids long. Germline V lookup: CDR1 SGHDT, CDR2 YYEEEE. In DNA form, the CDR3 reads TGTGCCAGCAGCTTTGGGGGCGAGCAGTACTTC. It codes for CASSFGGEQYF.

V is TRBV4-1 and J is TRBJ2-7, with D uncertain. The V and J ends lost 0 bases and 1 base respectively, with 7 bases between them. Germline CDR1 is MGHRA and CDR2 is YSYEKL. CDR3 length: 14 amino acids. The CDR3 DNA reads TGCGCCAGCAGCCAAGATGCTAGTTCCTACGAGCAGTACTTC. Its protein product is CASSQDASSYEQYF.

CDR3: CASSQMPAGGPNEQFF. CDR3 nucleotides: TGCGCCAGCAGCCAAATGCCAGCGGGAGGGCCCAATGAGCAGTTCTTC. The chain recombines TRBV4-1 with TRBJ2-1; TRBD2 matches at 10 bases. Germline V CDR1 and CDR2: MGHRA, YSYEKL. This CDR3 region has 16 residues. Germline trimming cut 2 bases from V and 6 bases from J; bases unmatched to any gene: 7.